This T cell receptor beta chain was recorded in a study of T cell changes during pregnancy in multiple sclerosis. V lost 6 bases, J lost 3 bases, and 15 bases lay in between. Germline V gene sequence: CDR1 LNHDA, CDR2 SQIVND (reference sequence). This CDR3 is built from 15 residues. The repertoire was sequenced with immunoSEQ multiplex PCR; TCRdb's copy has only in-frame clones and lacks some. Found here are about 40,000 clones, 75% to 95% of them singletons; the top ten hold approximately 0.44%. This receptor was identified in a female donor with multiple sclerosis, enrolled in a pregnancy study. The sequencing here drew on CD4+ T cells from peripheral blood mononuclear cells, taken in the third trimester of pregnancy. The V call is TRBV19, the J call TRBJ2-1; D is possibly TRBD2 (5 bases). The CDR3 protein is CASSTKSRDYNEQFF. For the CDR3, the DNA is TGTGCCAGTAGCACAAAATCCCGGGACTACAATGAGCAGTTCTTC.